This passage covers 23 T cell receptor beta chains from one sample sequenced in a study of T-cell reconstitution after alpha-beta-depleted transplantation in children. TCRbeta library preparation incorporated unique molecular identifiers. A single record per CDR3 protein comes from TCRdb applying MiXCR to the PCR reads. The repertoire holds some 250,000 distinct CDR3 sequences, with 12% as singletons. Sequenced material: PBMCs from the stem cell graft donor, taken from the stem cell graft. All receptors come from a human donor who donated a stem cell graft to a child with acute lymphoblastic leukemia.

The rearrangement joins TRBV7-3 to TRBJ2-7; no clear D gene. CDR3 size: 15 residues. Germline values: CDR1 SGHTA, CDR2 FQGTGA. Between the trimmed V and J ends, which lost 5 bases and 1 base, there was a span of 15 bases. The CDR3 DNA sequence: TGTGCCAGCAGCCCCATGGCGACGGATTCCTACGAGCAGTACTTC. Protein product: CASSPMATDSYEQYF.

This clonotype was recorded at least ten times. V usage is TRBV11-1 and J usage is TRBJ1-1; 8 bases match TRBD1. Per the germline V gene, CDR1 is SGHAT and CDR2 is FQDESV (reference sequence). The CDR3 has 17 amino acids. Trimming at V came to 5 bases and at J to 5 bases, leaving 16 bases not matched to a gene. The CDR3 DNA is TGTGCCAGCAGCCAGACCACGGCAGGGGGCTTGGGGACTGAAGCTTTCTTT. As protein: CASSQTTAGGLGTEAFF.

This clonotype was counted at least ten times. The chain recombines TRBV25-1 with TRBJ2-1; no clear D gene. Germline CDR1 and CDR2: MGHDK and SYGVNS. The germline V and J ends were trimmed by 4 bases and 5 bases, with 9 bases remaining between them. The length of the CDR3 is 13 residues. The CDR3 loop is CASSVSLNNEQFF. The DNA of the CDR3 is TGTGCCAGCAGTGTAAGTCTTAACAATGAGCAGTTCTTC.

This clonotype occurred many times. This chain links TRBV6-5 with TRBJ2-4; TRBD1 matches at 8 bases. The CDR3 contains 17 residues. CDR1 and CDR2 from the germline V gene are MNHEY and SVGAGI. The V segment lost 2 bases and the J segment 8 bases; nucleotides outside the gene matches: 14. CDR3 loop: CASSYPKSGGGRDIQYF. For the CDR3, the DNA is TGTGCCAGCAGTTACCCCAAATCAGGGGGCGGAAGGGACATTCAGTACTTC.

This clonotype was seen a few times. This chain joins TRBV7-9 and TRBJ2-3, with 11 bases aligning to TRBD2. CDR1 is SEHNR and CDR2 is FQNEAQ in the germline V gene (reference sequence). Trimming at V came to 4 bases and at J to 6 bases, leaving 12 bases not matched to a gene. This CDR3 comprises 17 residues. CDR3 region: CASSSRTTSGMSDTQYF. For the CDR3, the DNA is TGTGCCAGCAGCTCCAGAACGACTAGCGGGATGAGTGATACGCAGTATTTT.

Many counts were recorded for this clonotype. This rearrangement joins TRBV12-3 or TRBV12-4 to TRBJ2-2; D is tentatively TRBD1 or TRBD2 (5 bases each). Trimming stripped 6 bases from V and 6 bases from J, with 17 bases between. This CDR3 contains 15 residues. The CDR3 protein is CASSWGTVGSGELFF. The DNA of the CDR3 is TGTGCCAGCAGCTGGGGGACGGTCGGCTCCGGGGAGCTGTTTTTT.

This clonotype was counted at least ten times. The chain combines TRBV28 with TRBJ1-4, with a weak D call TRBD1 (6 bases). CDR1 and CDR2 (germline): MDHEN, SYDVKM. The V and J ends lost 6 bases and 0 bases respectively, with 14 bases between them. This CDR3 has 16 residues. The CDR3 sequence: CASSQTGASTNEKLFF. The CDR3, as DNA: TGTGCCAGCAGCCAGACAGGAGCCTCAACTAATGAAAAACTGTTTTTT.

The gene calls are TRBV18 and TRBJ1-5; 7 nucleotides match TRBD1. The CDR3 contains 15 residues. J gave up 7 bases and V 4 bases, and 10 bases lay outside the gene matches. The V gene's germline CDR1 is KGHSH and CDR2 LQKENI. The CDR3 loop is CASSLGGRRIQPQHF. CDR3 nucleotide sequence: TGTGCCAGCTCACTAGGGGGCCGTCGGATCCAGCCCCAGCATTTT.

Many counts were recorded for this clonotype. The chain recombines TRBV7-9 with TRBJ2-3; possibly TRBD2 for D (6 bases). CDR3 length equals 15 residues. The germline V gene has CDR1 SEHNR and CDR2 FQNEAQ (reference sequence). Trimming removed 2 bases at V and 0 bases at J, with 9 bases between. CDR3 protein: CASSLPGTSTDTQYF. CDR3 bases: TGTGCCAGCAGCTTACCGGGGACTAGCACAGATACGCAGTATTTT.

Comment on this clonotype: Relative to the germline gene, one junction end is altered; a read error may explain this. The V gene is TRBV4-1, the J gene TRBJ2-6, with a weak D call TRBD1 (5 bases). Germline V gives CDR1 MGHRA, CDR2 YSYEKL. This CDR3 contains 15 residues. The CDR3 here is CASRHTPSGANGLTF. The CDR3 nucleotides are TGCGCCAGCAGGCACACCCCGTCTGGGGCCAACGGCCTGACTTTC.

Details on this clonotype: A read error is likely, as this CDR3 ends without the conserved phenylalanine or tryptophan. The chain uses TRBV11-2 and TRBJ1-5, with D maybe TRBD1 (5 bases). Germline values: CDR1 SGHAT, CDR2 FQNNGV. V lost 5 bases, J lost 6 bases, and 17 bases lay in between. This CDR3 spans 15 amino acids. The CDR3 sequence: CASSPGAGSRQPQHL. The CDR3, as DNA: TGTGCCAGCAGCCCTGGGGCGGGGAGCCGTCAGCCCCAGCATTTG.

As DNA, the CDR3 is TGCAGTGCTTCCTCGCCGGGACAGAGAGGACTAGCGGGATCCAATGAGCAGTTCTTC. The encoded protein is CSASSPGQRGLAGSNEQFF. The chain recombines TRBV20-1 with TRBJ2-1; 12 nucleotides align to TRBD2. The CDR3 covers 19 residues. V was clipped by 5 bases and J by 6 bases; unmatched bases: 20. CDR1 is DFQATT and CDR2 is SNEGSKA in the germline V gene (reference sequence).

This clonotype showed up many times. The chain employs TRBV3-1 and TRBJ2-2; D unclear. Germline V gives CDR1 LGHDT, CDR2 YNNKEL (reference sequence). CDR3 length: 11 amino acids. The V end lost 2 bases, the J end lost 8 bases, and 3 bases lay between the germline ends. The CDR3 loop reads CASSQRGELFF. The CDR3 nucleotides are TGTGCCAGCAGCCAAAGGGGGGAGCTGTTTTTT.

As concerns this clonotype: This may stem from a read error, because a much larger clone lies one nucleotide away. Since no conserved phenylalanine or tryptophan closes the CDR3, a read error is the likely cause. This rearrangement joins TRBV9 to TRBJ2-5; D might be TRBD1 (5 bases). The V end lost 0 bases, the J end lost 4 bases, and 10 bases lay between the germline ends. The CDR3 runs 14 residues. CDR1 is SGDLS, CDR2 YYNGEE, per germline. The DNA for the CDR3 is TGTGCCAGCAGCGTAGGGTCAGGGTTAGAGACCCAGTACCTC. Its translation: CASSVGSGLETQYL.

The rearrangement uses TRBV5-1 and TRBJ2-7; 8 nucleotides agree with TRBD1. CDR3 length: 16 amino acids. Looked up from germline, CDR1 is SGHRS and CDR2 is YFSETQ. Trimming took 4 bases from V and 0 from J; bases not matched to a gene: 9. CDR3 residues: CASSVERDRSSYEQYF. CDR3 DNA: TGCGCCAGCAGCGTAGAACGGGACAGGAGCTCCTACGAGCAGTACTTC.

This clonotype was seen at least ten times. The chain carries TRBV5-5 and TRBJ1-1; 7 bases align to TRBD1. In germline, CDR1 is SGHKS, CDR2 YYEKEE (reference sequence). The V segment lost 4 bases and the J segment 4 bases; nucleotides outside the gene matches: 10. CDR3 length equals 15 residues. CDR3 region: CASSPTGQRGTEAFF. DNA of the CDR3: TGTGCCAGCAGCCCGACGGGACAGAGGGGCACTGAAGCTTTCTTT.

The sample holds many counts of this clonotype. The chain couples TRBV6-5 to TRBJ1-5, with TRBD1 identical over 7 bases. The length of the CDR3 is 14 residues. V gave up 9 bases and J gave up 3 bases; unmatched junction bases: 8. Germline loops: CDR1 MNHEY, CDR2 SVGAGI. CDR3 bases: TGTGCCAGTGGTAGGGGGCTGGACAATCAGCCCCAGCATTTT. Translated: CASGRGLDNQPQHF.

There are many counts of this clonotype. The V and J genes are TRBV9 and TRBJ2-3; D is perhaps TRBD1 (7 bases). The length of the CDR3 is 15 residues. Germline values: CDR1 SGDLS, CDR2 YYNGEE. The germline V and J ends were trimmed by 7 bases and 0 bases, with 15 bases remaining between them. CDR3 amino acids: CASSEEGASTDTQYF. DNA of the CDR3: TGTGCCAGCTCCGAGGAGGGGGCTAGCACAGATACGCAGTATTTT.

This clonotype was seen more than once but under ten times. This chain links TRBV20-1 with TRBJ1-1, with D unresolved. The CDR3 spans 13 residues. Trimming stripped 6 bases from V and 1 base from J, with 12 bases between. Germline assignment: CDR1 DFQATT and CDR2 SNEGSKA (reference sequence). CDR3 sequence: CSALGGQNTEAFF. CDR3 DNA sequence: TGCAGTGCCCTGGGTGGGCAGAACACTGAAGCTTTCTTT.

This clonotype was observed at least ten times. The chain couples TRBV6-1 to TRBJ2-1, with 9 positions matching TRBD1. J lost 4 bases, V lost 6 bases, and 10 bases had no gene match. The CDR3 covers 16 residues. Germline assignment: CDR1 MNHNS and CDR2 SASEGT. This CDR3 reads CASSERQGGLYNEQFF. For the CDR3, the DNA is TGTGCCAGCAGCGAAAGACAGGGGGGGCTTTACAATGAGCAGTTCTTC.

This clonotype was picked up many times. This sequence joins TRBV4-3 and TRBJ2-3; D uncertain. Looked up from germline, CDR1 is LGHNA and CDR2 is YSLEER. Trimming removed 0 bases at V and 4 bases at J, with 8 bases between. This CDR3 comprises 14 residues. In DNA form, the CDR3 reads TGCGCCAGCAGCCAAGATAGGGCGGCAGATACGCAGTATTTT. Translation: CASSQDRAADTQYF.

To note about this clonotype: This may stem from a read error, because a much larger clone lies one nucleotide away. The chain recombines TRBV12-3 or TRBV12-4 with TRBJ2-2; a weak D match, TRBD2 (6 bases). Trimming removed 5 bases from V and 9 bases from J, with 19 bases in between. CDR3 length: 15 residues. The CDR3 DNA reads TGTGCCAGCAGTGGGCGGGACTTTGAAACCTGGGAGCTGTTTTTT. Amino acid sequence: CASSGRDFETWELFF.

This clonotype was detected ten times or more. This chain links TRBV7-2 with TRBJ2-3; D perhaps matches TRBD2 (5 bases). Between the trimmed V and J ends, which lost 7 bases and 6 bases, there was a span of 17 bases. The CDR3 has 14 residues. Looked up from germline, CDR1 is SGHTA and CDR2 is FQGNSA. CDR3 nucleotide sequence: TGTGCCAGCACTCCTACAAGGGAGAGGGATACGCAGTATTTT. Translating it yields CASTPTRERDTQYF. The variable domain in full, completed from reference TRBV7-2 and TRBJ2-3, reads GAGVSQSPSNKVTEKGKDVELRCDPISGHTALYWYRQSLGQGLEFLIYFQGNSAPDKSGLPSDRFSAERTGGSVSTLTIQRTQQEDSAVYLCASTPTRERDTQYFGPGTRLTVL.